A single sample is the source of the 5 T cell receptor beta chains below, sequenced in a study of T-cell memory formation after mild COVID-19. Using its own MiXCR run on the 5' RACE reads, TCRdb lists one record per CDR3 protein. The repertoire holds roughly 610,000 distinct CDR3 sequences, about 18% seen once, with about 8.6% in the top ten. Sequences were obtained from PBMCs or a T cell subset sorted from them (not recorded which). The origin of the receptors is an adult woman who had mild COVID-19 (a few samples of this study predate the infection). Cell type and time point are not known.

This clonotype was seen just once. V is TRBV21-1 and J is TRBJ1-1. TRBV21-1 is assigned pseudogene status. There are 18 residues in the CDR3. The CDR3 DNA reads TGTGCCAGCAGCAAAGTTTCTAAGGGAAATAACAGGAACACTGAAGCTTTCTTT. Translated, it gives CASSKVSKGNNRNTEAFF.

This chain joins TRBV12-3 or TRBV12-4 and TRBJ1-3, with D uncertain. Between the trimmed V and J ends, which lost 0 bases and 7 bases, there was a span of 10 bases. The CDR3 has 14 amino acids. In DNA, the CDR3 is TGTGCCAGCAGTTTAGCTGACGCTCGGAACACCATATATTTT. It is translated as CASSLADARNTIYF.

The sample holds a few counts of this clonotype. The V call is TRBV5-1, the J call TRBJ2-1; 12 positions match TRBD2. J gave up 8 bases and V 5 bases, and 11 bases lay outside the gene matches. This CDR3 is 16 amino acids long. The germline CDR1 and CDR2 sequences are SGHRS and YFSETQ. CDR3 coding DNA: TGCGCCAGCAGTCCTAGAATACTAGCGGGGGGCGATGAGCAGTTCTTC. Its protein is CASSPRILAGGDEQFF.

The V and J genes are TRBV4-1 and TRBJ2-7, with D maybe TRBD1 (5 bases). Germline V gene lookup returns CDR1 MGHRA and CDR2 YSYEKL. The CDR3 covers 17 residues. The ends were cut back, 0 bases at V and 3 bases at J, with 18 bases in the middle. The CDR3 sequence is CASSQDQGVPQSYEQYF. DNA for the CDR3: TGCGCCAGCAGCCAAGACCAAGGGGTCCCACAGAGCTACGAGCAGTACTTC.

This clonotype was detected only once. The V and J genes are TRBV7-9 and TRBJ1-2, with D possibly TRBD1 on 6 matching bases. Deletions cut 2 bases from V and 0 bases from J, with 16 bases between. This CDR3 is built from 17 residues. Germline CDR1 and CDR2: SEHNR and FQNEAQ (reference sequence). Written as DNA, the CDR3 is TGTGCCAGCAGCTTATACGAGGACAGCCGAGCTAACTATGGCTACACCTTC. Translating it yields CASSLYEDSRANYGYTF.